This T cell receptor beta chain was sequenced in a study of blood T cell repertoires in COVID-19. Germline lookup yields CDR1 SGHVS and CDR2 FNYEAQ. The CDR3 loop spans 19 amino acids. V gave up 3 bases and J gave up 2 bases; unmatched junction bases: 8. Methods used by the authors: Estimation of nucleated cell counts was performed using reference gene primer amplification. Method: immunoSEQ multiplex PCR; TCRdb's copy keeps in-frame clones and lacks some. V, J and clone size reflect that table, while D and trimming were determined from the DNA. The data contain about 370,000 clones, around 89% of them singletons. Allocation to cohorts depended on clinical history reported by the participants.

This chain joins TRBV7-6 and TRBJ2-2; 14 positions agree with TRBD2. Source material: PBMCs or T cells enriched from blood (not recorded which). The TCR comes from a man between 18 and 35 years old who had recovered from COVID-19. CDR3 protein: CASSFVWTSGRTNTGELFF. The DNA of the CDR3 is TGTGCCAGCAGCTTCGTTTGGACTAGCGGGAGGACAAACACCGGGGAGCTGTTTTTT.